A selection of T cell receptor beta chains follows, all from one sample in a study of T-cell reconstitution after alpha-beta-depleted transplantation in children. Each CDR3 protein gets one entry after TCRdb re-called the PCR reads with MiXCR. The profile shows 800,000 to 1,000,000 distinct CDR3 sequences, about 30% of them singletons. Sequencing used PBMCs, mostly from graft donor cells, obtained 360 days after TCRalphabeta/CD19-depleted stem cell transplant. Receptor source: a boy under two years old who had a stem cell transplant for SCID, so the T cells may come from the graft donor. The CDR3 runs from the conserved cysteine through the conserved F or W. Fields, in order: clone size, D gene, J gene, V gene, CDR3 DNA, CDR3 protein. A D gene is named only where the DNA matches it firmly. Where a row states a size, it is once, few, many or the class of an expanded clone; other rows omit it.

>.|.|TRBJ2-1|TRBV5-1
TGCGCCAGCAGCCCCGACAGACCGTACAATGAGCAGTTCTTC
CASSPDRPYNEQFF
>.|.|TRBJ2-7|TRBV3-1
TGTGCCAGCAGAGTCAGGGACGAGCAGTACTTC
CASRVRDEQYF
>.|TRBD1|TRBJ2-3|TRBV7-9
TGTGCCAGCAGCTACGATACAGGGGGCATGTCAACAGATACGCAGTATTTT
CASSYDTGGMSTDTQYF
>few|TRBD2|TRBJ2-3|TRBV6-5
TGTGCCAGCAGTTACTCAGGTCCGGGGAGGGGCACAGATACGCAGTATTTT
CASSYSGPGRGTDTQYF
>.|.|TRBJ1-4|TRBV5-1
TGCGCCAGCAGCCCCGGCGGGGGCCCTGGCGAAAAACTGTTTTTT
CASSPGGGPGEKLFF
>.|.|TRBJ1-1|TRBV4-2
TGTGCCAGCAGCCAAGAGGCGGTGGGGGGGCCGAACACTGAAGCTTTCTTT
CASSQEAVGGPNTEAFF
>few|TRBD1|TRBJ2-3|TRBV12-3/TRBV12-4
TGTGCCAGCAGTTTCCGGACAGGGTCCGCAGATACGCAGTATTTT
CASSFRTGSADTQYF
>.|.|TRBJ1-4|TRBV18
TGTGCCAGCTCACCACTCCGAGGGACCCCGCTCGGACTGTTTTTT
CASSPLRGTPLGLFF
>.|TRBD2|TRBJ2-1|TRBV20-1
TGCAGTGCTAGACTGGGGGGGGAGAAGTTCTTC
CSARLGGEKFF
>.|.|TRBJ2-5|TRBV5-1
TGCGCCAGCAGCTTGGTAACGGGTTCCACGTATGAGGACCAGTACTTC
CASSLVTGSTYEDQYF
>.|TRBD1|TRBJ1-5|TRBV6-1
TGTGCCAGCAGTCGGACAGGGAGGACCAATCAGCCCCAGCATTTT
CASSRTGRTNQPQHF
>.|.|TRBJ2-2|TRBV6-1
TGTGCCAGCAGTCATCTAGGGGGGAGCGCCGGGGAGCTGTTTTTT
CASSHLGGSAGELFF
>.|.|TRBJ2-1|TRBV15
TGTGCCACCAGCAGAGTAGCAGCACCCTCGGATGAGCAGTTCTTC
CATSRVAAPSDEQFF
>few|.|TRBJ2-7|TRBV12-3/TRBV12-4
TGTGCCAGCAGTTTTTCGGGACCACCCTACGAGCAGTACTTC
CASSFSGPPYEQYF
>few|.|TRBJ2-7|TRBV7-2
TGTGCCAGCAGCTTAGGGGAAGGGGTAACCTACGAGCAGTACTTC
CASSLGEGVTYEQYF
>.|.|TRBJ2-6|TRBV5-1
TGCGCCAGCAGCTTGGGATACAGGGAGGTCAACGTCCTGACTTTC
CASSLGYREVNVLTF
>.|TRBD2|TRBJ2-5|TRBV20-1
TGCAGTGGAGCGGGGGCCCAAGAGACCCAGTACTTC
CSGAGAQETQYF
>.|.|TRBJ1-1|TRBV18
TGTGCCAGCTCACCATTGTCGGGGCTTGGGAACACTGAAGCTTTCTTT
CASSPLSGLGNTEAFF
>.|.|TRBJ2-3|TRBV4-2
TGTGCCAGCAGCCAAGTTGGGGGACCGCCCGCGGGGAATACGCAGTATTTT
CASSQVGGPPAGNTQYF
>.|.|TRBJ2-1|TRBV9
TGTGCCAGCAGCCCTAGCTCTTTTGGAGGGAATGAGCAGTTCTTC
CASSPSSFGGNEQFF
>few|.|TRBJ1-1|TRBV6-2/TRBV6-3
TGTGCCAGCAGTTACTCTCCGGCGATGAACACTGAAGCTTTCTTT
CASSYSPAMNTEAFF
>.|.|TRBJ2-3|TRBV11-2
TGTGCCAGCAGCTTACCCAGTGTGGGTAATACGCAGTATTTT
CASSLPSVGNTQYF
>many|.|TRBJ2-2|TRBV6-5
TGTGCCAGCAGTTACTCAAACAGGTTGAACACCGGGGAGCTGTTTTTT
CASSYSNRLNTGELFF
>few|.|TRBJ2-1|TRBV7-9
TGTGCCAGCAGCTCTCCCGGACTGATCGGTTCTGAGCAGTTCTTC
CASSSPGLIGSEQFF
>few|TRBD2|TRBJ2-7|TRBV9
TGTGCCAGCAGCGCGGATCCGGCGGGGGGTCCGTTAGGGGAGCAGTACTTC
CASSADPAGGPLGEQYF